This T cell receptor beta chain was identified in a study of somatic mutations in cytotoxic T cells in rheumatoid arthritis. Study observations and caveats: Between rheumatoid arthritis patients and age-matched healthy controls, CD8+ T-cell clonality showed no significant difference. Rheumatoid arthritis patients showed CD8+ clonality increasing with age, unlike healthy controls. Within 8 of 65 patients, the single biggest CD8+ clone made up more than 20% of CD8+ cells.

TCRdb's table, derived via immunoSEQ multiplex PCR, lists solely in-frame clones and lacks some. The sample shows 15,000 to 20,000 clones, around 68% of them seen only once. In regard to this clone: Antigen: not known.

The CDR3 has 16 residues. In germline, CDR1 is MNHNS, CDR2 SASEGT. Trimming removed 1 base from V and 2 bases from J, with 12 bases in between. Sequenced sample: CD8+ T cells sorted from blood. The source is a man in his 60s in good health. The V call is TRBV6-1, the J call TRBJ2-1; TRBD2 is a possible D gene (5 bases). CDR3 DNA: TGTGCCAGCAGTGAAGGCAGGACTGCTACCTACAATGAGCAGTTCTTC. Translating it yields CASSEGRTATYNEQFF.